Following are 14 T cell receptor beta chains from one sample sequenced in a study of immune cell composition in non-small cell lung cancer. The normal lung sample lay at least 3 cm, and maximally far, from the tumour. Profiled with immunoSEQ multiplex PCR; TCRdb holds only in-frame clones, not every one. The sample lists around 3,500 clones, roughly four fifths occurring once. The specimen sequenced was non-adjacent lung tissue. The receptors were gathered from a human donor with non-small cell lung cancer.

This sequence joins TRBV28 and TRBJ1-2; D possibly corresponds to TRBD1 (5 bases). Germline V gene lookup returns CDR1 MDHEN and CDR2 SYDVKM. CDR3 length equals 15 residues. V lost 5 bases and J 3 bases, leaving 16 bases between the germline ends. The CDR3 sequence is CASSPEGRLDYGYTF. In DNA form, the CDR3 reads TGTGCCAGCAGTCCGGAGGGACGGCTAGACTATGGCTACACCTTC.

The genes are TRBV11-1 and TRBJ2-3, with 12 bases matching TRBD2. The germline CDR1 and CDR2 sequences are SGHAT and FQDESV (reference sequence). With V trimmed by 5 bases and J by 0 bases, 6 bases remained unmatched. The CDR3 loop spans 17 amino acids. The CDR3: CASSEGLAGGSTDTQYF. CDR3 in DNA: TGTGCCAGCAGCGAAGGTCTAGCGGGAGGGAGCACAGATACGCAGTATTTT.

The rearrangement uses TRBV5-5 and TRBJ2-4, with D tentatively TRBD2 (6 bases). Per the germline V gene, CDR1 is SGHKS and CDR2 is YYEKEE (reference sequence). Trimming cost V 0 bases and J 8 bases, with 6 bases left between them. CDR3 length: 12 amino acids. The CDR3 sequence is CASSLAGDIQYF. CDR3 coding DNA: TGTGCCAGCAGCTTGGCGGGGGACATTCAGTACTTC.

In DNA form, the CDR3 reads TGTGCCAGCAGCCCCACGGGGGGGGCGGGAGTTGGGAATGAGCAGTTCTTC. It yields the protein CASSPTGGAGVGNEQFF. The V gene is TRBV7-3, the J gene TRBJ2-1, with 8 bases identical to TRBD2. The V and J ends lost 5 bases and 7 bases, in that order; junction bases with no gene match: 16. CDR1 is SGHTA and CDR2 is FQGTGA in the germline V gene. The CDR3 has 17 residues.

The CDR3 DNA reads as TGTGCCAGCCGGAAGGGAGGCGAGCGGGAGACCCAGTACTTC. Its protein is CASRKGGERETQYF. J is TRBJ2-5 and V is TRBV25-1, with a tentative D call TRBD2 (6 bases). The V end lost 8 bases, the J end lost 5 bases, and 18 bases lay between the germline ends. Germline CDR1 MGHDK, CDR2 SYGVNS. This CDR3 spans 14 amino acids.

This clone was seen a handful of times. V gene TRBV10-2 combines with J gene TRBJ1-1; D is unresolved. V shed 2 bases and J shed 4 bases, with 5 bases lying between them. Germline V lookup: CDR1 WSHSY, CDR2 SAAADI. The CDR3 extends over 12 amino acids. CDR3 loop: CASSEGVTEAFF. The CDR3 DNA follows: TGCGCCAGCAGTGAGGGAGTCACTGAAGCTTTCTTT.

The rearrangement joins TRBV30 to TRBJ2-1; 10 bases are a match to TRBD2. Trimming at V came to 5 bases and at J to 7 bases, leaving 11 bases not matched to a gene. Per germline, CDR1 GTSNPN and CDR2 SVGIG (reference sequence). The CDR3 length is 15 residues. The CDR3 nucleotides are TGTGCCTGGTGGGGTTTTGGTAGCGGGGGGAATGAGCAGTTCTTC. Protein: CAWWGFGSGGNEQFF.

The CDR3 DNA sequence: TGTGCCAGCAGTTTCGGGGGGAACACCGGGGAGCTGTTTTTT. Translating it yields CASSFGGNTGELFF. This chain connects TRBV6-6 to TRBJ2-2; the D gene is possibly TRBD2 (6 bases). The V end was cut by 4 bases, the J end by 1 base, with 7 bases between. The CDR3 has 14 amino acids. Germline CDR1 MNHNY, CDR2 SVGAGI (reference sequence).

The V gene is TRBV5-6, the J gene TRBJ2-1; 7 bases are a match to TRBD1. The CDR3 is 17 residues long. The germline CDR1 and CDR2 sequences are SGHDT and YYEEEE. With 4 bases clipped from V and 4 bases from J, the junction kept 14 bases outside the gene matches. The CDR3 sequence is CASSPGLGQSTYNEQFF. The CDR3 nucleotides read TGTGCCAGCAGCCCCGGTCTGGGACAGTCAACTTACAATGAGCAGTTCTTC.

The rearrangement joins TRBV5-1 to TRBJ1-1, with 7 bases that match TRBD1. The CDR3 is 14 residues long. Looked up from germline, CDR1 is SGHRS and CDR2 is YFSETQ. The J segment lost 1 base and the V segment lost 3 bases, leaving 3 bases of the junction unmatched. CDR3 protein: CASSSGTENTEAFF. The CDR3 region has the DNA TGCGCCAGCAGCTCAGGGACAGAGAACACTGAAGCTTTCTTT.

J is TRBJ2-3 and V is TRBV27, with TRBD2 matching 13 bases. CDR1 and CDR2 (germline): MNHEY, SMNVEV (reference sequence). The V segment lost 1 base and the J segment 3 bases; nucleotides outside the gene matches: 10. CDR3 size: 19 residues. The CDR3 coding sequence is TGTGCCAGCAGTTTATTGAAAAGACTAGCGGGAGGAGGTACAGATACGCAGTATTTT. Protein: CASSLLKRLAGGGTDTQYF.

Only one count was recorded for this clone. The chain recombines TRBV5-4 with TRBJ2-1; 9 nucleotides agree with TRBD2. The CDR3 is made up of 15 amino acids. The germline V gene encodes CDR1 SGHNT and CDR2 YYREEE (reference sequence). V trimming: 2 bases; J trimming: 9 bases; junction bases outside the gene matches: 9. CDR3 coding DNA: TGTGCCAGCAGCTTTAAGGCTAGCGGGAAAATTGAGCAGTTCTTC. As protein: CASSFKASGKIEQFF.

This chain links TRBV5-1 with TRBJ2-1; 10 nucleotides align to TRBD2. CDR1 is SGHRS and CDR2 is YFSETQ in the germline V gene. The CDR3 spans 21 residues. Trimming at V came to 0 bases and at J to 6 bases, leaving 21 bases not matched to a gene. CDR3 nucleotides: TGCGCCAGCAGCTTGGCCGTACTACTACTAGCGGGGTCGGATGCAGGCAATGAGCAGTTCTTC. Residues: CASSLAVLLLAGSDAGNEQFF.

This chain connects TRBV11-1 to TRBJ2-1; D not resolved. Germline V gene sequence: CDR1 SGHAT, CDR2 FQDESV (reference sequence). V lost 6 bases, J lost 6 bases, and 12 bases lay in between. The CDR3 has 13 residues. The CDR3 sequence is CASSFTSGNEQFF. The CDR3 DNA follows: TGTGCCAGCAGTTTTACCTCGGGCAATGAGCAGTTCTTC.